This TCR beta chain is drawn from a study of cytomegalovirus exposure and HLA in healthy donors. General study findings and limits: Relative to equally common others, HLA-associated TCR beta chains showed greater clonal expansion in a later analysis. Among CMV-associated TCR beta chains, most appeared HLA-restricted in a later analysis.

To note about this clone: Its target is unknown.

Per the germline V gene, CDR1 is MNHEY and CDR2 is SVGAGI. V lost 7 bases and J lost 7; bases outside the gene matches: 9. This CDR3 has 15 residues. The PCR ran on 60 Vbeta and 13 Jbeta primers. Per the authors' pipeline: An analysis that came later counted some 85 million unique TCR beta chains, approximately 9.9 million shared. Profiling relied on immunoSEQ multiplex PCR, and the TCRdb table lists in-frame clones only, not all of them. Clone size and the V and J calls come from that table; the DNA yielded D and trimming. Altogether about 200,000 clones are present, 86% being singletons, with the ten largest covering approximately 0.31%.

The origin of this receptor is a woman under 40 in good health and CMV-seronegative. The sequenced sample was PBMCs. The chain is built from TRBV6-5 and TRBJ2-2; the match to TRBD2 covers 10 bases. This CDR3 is CASKKAGGLGGELFF. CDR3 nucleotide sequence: TGTGCCAGCAAAAAAGCGGGGGGGCTTGGCGGGGAGCTGTTTTTT.